The entry below gives a single T cell receptor beta chain sequence along with its context. Its antigen is still unknown. Findings and caveats of the study: Greatest tumor Treg TCR overlap was with tumor naive CD4+ cells. The larger cohort examined one V-J beta rearrangement, not whole repertoires.

Tregs were sorted as CD4+CD25+CD127-/low cells. After constant-region reverse-primer amplification, full-length variable regions underwent semi-nested PCR with Nested Universal Primer A. Via MiXCR, TCRdb re-called the 5' RACE reads, giving one row per CDR3 protein. Counted here are about 40,000 distinct CDR3 sequences, about a fifth occurring once; the ten biggest clones make up around 4.1%. With 5 bases removed from V and 7 bases from J, the gap between germline ends came to 16 bases. The CDR3 consists of 14 residues. Germline V gene lookup returns CDR1 SGHRS and CDR2 YFSETQ. The chain has TRBV5-1 and TRBJ2-1; weak D call: TRBD2 (5 bases). Specimen: Tregs sorted from a lymph node. This clonotype was sampled from a female donor with breast cancer. The CDR3 nucleotides are TGCGCCAGCAGAACGGAGGCCGCGCGAAATGAGCAGTTCTTC. Amino acids: CASRTEAARNEQFF.